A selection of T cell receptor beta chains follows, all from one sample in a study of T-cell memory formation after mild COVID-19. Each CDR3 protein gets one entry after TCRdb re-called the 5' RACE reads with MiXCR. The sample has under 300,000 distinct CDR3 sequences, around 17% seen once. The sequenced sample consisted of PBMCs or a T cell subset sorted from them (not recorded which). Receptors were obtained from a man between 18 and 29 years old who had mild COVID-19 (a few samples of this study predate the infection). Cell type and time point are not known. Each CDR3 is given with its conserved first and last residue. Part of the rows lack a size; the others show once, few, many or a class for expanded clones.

CDR3 protein: CASSREGGGDYNEQFF; J gene: TRBJ2-1; clone size: few; V gene: TRBV5-1
CDR3 protein: CASSKARRGRYTDTQYF; J gene: TRBJ2-3; clone size: -; V gene: TRBV21-1
CDR3 protein: CASGERITDTQYF; J gene: TRBJ2-3; clone size: few; V gene: TRBV5-1
CDR3 protein: CASRGRPSSGANVLTF; J gene: TRBJ2-6; clone size: -; V gene: TRBV12-3/TRBV12-4
CDR3 protein: CASSPRTLNYGYTF; J gene: TRBJ1-2; clone size: -; V gene: TRBV7-9
CDR3 protein: CASSQVVRDRKNIQYF; J gene: TRBJ2-4; clone size: few; V gene: TRBV4-1
CDR3 protein: CARGLSDTTNTGELFF; J gene: TRBJ2-2; clone size: few; V gene: TRBV2
CDR3 protein: CASSPMAGFGYTF; J gene: TRBJ1-2; clone size: -; V gene: TRBV5-1
CDR3 protein: CASSHRDRAPDTQYF; J gene: TRBJ2-3; clone size: few; V gene: TRBV4-3
CDR3 protein: CSARMEAFAPLHF; J gene: TRBJ1-6; clone size: few; V gene: TRBV20-1
CDR3 protein: CAWSDTTGYGYTF; J gene: TRBJ1-2; clone size: -; V gene: TRBV30
CDR3 protein: CASSLGRGETQYF; J gene: TRBJ2-5; clone size: many; V gene: TRBV7-3
CDR3 protein: CASSYSTGFSPLHF; J gene: TRBJ1-6; clone size: -; V gene: TRBV6-5